The 31 T cell receptor beta chains listed next were all sequenced from one sample in a study of T cell responses to AZD1222 COVID-19 vaccine. Libraries were prepared by immunoSEQ multiplex PCR; TCRdb keeps only in-frame clonotypes and omits some of them. The profile shows about 150,000 clones, 86% of them singletons. The sequencing here drew on peripheral blood, taken on day 0 of MenACWY control vaccination. The source of these receptors is an adult in good health.

V usage is TRBV9 and J usage is TRBJ1-2; weak D call: TRBD1 (6 bases). There are 14 residues in the CDR3. Germline CDR1 and CDR2: SGDLS and YYNGEE. V was shortened by 5 bases and J by 8 bases, with 19 bases between the two germline ends. In DNA, the CDR3 is TGTGCCAGCAGAGGAACAGGGAATTTGTGGGGCTACACCTTC. Residues: CASRGTGNLWGYTF.

J is TRBJ1-2 and V is TRBV20-1, with D possibly TRBD1 on 5 matching bases. The CDR3 length is 11 residues. With 7 bases removed from V and 3 bases from J, the gap between germline ends came to 9 bases. Looked up from germline, CDR1 is DFQATT and CDR2 is SNEGSKA (reference sequence). The CDR3 bases are TGCAGTGTCGGGGGGGACTATGGCTACACCTTC. Protein product: CSVGGDYGYTF.

This chain connects TRBV28 to TRBJ2-3; 9 positions agree with TRBD1. Looked up from germline, CDR1 is MDHEN and CDR2 is SYDVKM. After removal of 2 bases from V and 5 bases from J, the junction contained 5 bases not matched to a gene. The CDR3 sequence is 15 residues long. This CDR3 reads CASSLVQGAVDTQYF. The CDR3 nucleotides are TGTGCCAGCAGTTTAGTACAGGGGGCGGTAGATACGCAGTATTTT. Complete variable domain (other parts from reference TRBV28 and TRBJ2-3): DVKVTQSSRYLVKRTGEKVFLECVQDMDHENMFWYRQDPGLGLRLIYFSYDVKMKEKGDIPEGYSVSREKKERFSLILESASTNQTSMYLCASSLVQGAVDTQYFGPGTRLTVL.

This chain joins TRBV15 and TRBJ2-7, with D maybe TRBD1 (6 bases). Trimming took off 8 bases at V and 1 base at J, with 9 bases between the two ends. Germline V gene data show CDR1 as LNHNV and CDR2 as YYDKDF (reference sequence). The CDR3 has 12 amino acids. For the CDR3, the DNA is TGTGCCACCGAGGACAGTTCCTACGAGCAGTACTTC. This codes for CATEDSSYEQYF.

V is TRBV12-3 or TRBV12-4 and J is TRBJ2-7, with 9 bases lining up with TRBD1. J was trimmed by 5 bases and V by 8 bases; bases with no gene match: 7. The CDR3 extends over 13 amino acids. The CDR3 DNA follows: TGTGCCAGCCTTTTACAGGGGGCTCACGAGCAGTACTTC. Protein: CASLLQGAHEQYF.

This clone showed up just once. V usage is TRBV27 and J usage is TRBJ2-7, with D maybe TRBD2 (6 bases). The CDR3 runs 15 residues. Germline loops: CDR1 MNHEY, CDR2 SMNVEV (reference sequence). Trimming removed 2 bases from V and 5 bases from J, with 16 bases in between. The CDR3 DNA is TGTGCCAGCAGTTTAACGCCCGGGAGTCCTCACGAGCAGTACTTC. It codes for CASSLTPGSPHEQYF.

The chain employs TRBV11-3 and TRBJ2-3, with 9 bases matching TRBD2. The CDR3 extends over 17 amino acids. V was clipped by 4 bases and J by 5 bases; unmatched bases: 13. Germline values: CDR1 SGHNT, CDR2 YENEEA. The CDR3 region has the DNA TGTGCCAGCAGCTCACACCCCTTAGCGGGAGTAGGAGATACGCAGTATTTT. This codes for CASSSHPLAGVGDTQYF.

This chain links TRBV5-1 with TRBJ2-7; D not resolved. Trimming removed 5 bases at V and 1 base at J, with 13 bases between. The CDR3 is 14 residues long. The V gene's germline CDR1 is SGHRS and CDR2 YFSETQ. CDR3 coding DNA: TGCGCCAGCAGTTATACTACAGATTCCTACGAGCAGTACGTC. The encoded protein is CASSYTTDSYEQYV.

The V and J genes are TRBV24-1 and TRBJ2-3, with D perhaps matching TRBD1 or TRBD2 (6 bases each). Trimming left V 7 bases short and J 6 bases short, with 10 bases between. CDR1 is KGHDR and CDR2 is SFDVKD in the germline V gene. CDR3 length equals 12 residues. The CDR3 loop reads CATSLGGDTQYF. CDR3 nucleotide sequence: TGTGCCACCAGCTTAGGGGGGGATACGCAGTATTTT.

This clone was counted between two and nine times. The CDR3 coding sequence is TGTGCCAGCACCTGGGGGAGTAATTCACCCCTCCACTTT. As protein: CASTWGSNSPLHF. The rearrangement joins TRBV9 to TRBJ1-6; possibly TRBD1 for D (5 bases). The V end was cut by 6 bases, the J end by 6 bases, with 10 bases between. Germline-derived CDR1 and CDR2 are SGDLS and YYNGEE. The CDR3 runs 13 residues. Together with reference TRBV9 and TRBJ1-6, the CDR3 gives the full variable domain: DSGVTQTPKHLITATGQRVTLRCSPRSGDLSVYWYQQSLDQGLQFLIQYYNGEERAKGNILERFSAQQFPDLHSELNLSSLELGDSALYFCASTWGSNSPLHFGNGTRLTVT.

The V and J genes are TRBV5-6 and TRBJ2-7, with 9 bases matching TRBD1. The CDR3 runs 15 residues. Germline values: CDR1 SGHDT, CDR2 YYEEEE. Unmatched junction bases numbered 7, after V lost 4 bases and J lost 2 bases. The CDR3 region has the DNA TGTGCCAGCAGCCAACCGGGACAGGGACCCTACGAGCAGTACTTC. Translated: CASSQPGQGPYEQYF.

This clone has a single count. The chain recombines TRBV3-1 (or the pseudogene TRBV3-2) with TRBJ2-7; no definite D call. Germline V gene lookup returns CDR1 LGHDT and CDR2 YNNKEL (reference sequence). Trimming removed 1 base at V and 1 base at J, with 11 bases between. This CDR3 contains 15 residues. The CDR3 sequence: CASSQGPLSSYEQYV. The DNA of the CDR3 is TGTGCCAGCAGCCAAGGACCCCTCTCTTCCTACGAGCAGTACGTC.

The V call is TRBV29-1, the J call TRBJ2-3; D perhaps matches TRBD1 (5 bases). The V and J ends lost 6 bases and 5 bases respectively, with 21 bases between them. The CDR3 runs 15 residues. Germline CDR1 SQVTM, CDR2 ANQGSEA. Here the CDR3 reads CSVLPGRDAEDTQYF. The CDR3 DNA is TGCAGCGTCCTCCCGGGCAGGGATGCAGAAGATACGCAGTATTTT.

This clone was picked up a small number of times. This rearrangement joins TRBV7-2 to TRBJ1-1; maybe TRBD1 (5 bases). Trimming took off 3 bases at V and 0 bases at J, with 8 bases between the two ends. Germline CDR1 and CDR2: SGHTA and FQGNSA. The CDR3 covers 14 residues. In DNA form, the CDR3 reads TGTGCCAGCAGCTTTCAGGACATGAACACTGAAGCTTTCTTT. Amino acid sequence: CASSFQDMNTEAFF.

As for this clone: Mismatch with germline at one junction end may stem from a read error. V and J are TRBV18 and TRBJ1-3; D is perhaps TRBD1 (5 bases). The CDR3 consists of 12 residues. Looked up from germline, CDR1 is KGHSH and CDR2 is LQKENI. The CDR3 DNA follows: TGTGCCACCTCAGTCACAGGCGACACCATATATTTT. Translated, it gives CATSVTGDTIYF.

This clone was picked up a small number of times. V usage is TRBV3-1 (or the pseudogene TRBV3-2) and J usage is TRBJ1-1; D might be TRBD1 (5 bases). The ends were cut back, 4 bases at V and 3 bases at J, with 15 bases in the middle. The CDR3 contains 15 residues. Germline assignment: CDR1 LGHDT and CDR2 YNNKEL (reference sequence). CDR3 protein: CASSRLGGDYTEAFF. Written as DNA, the CDR3 is TGTGCCAGCAGCCGCCTGGGGGGAGATTACACTGAAGCTTTCTTT.

In its sample, this clone was seen a few times. The V gene is TRBV6-5, the J gene TRBJ1-2; TRBD1 aligns across 8 bases. Germline V gene lookup returns CDR1 MNHEY and CDR2 SVGAGI. J gave up 2 bases and V 9 bases, and 11 bases lay outside the gene matches. This CDR3 comprises 15 residues. In nucleotides, the CDR3 is TGTGCCAGTGGGACACTAACAGGGGGAAACTATGGCTACACCTTC. The encoded protein is CASGTLTGGNYGYTF.

V gene TRBV5-1 combines with J gene TRBJ1-1, with D possibly matching TRBD1 (5 bases). The germline V gene encodes CDR1 SGHRS and CDR2 YFSETQ. V lost 4 bases and J lost 6, with 13 bases in between. The CDR3 consists of 13 residues. CDR3 in amino acids: CASSQGVVSEAFF. The DNA of the CDR3 is TGCGCCAGCAGCCAGGGAGTGGTCTCTGAAGCTTTCTTT.

This chain connects TRBV3-1 (or the pseudogene TRBV3-2) to TRBJ2-1, with 9 bases matching TRBD1. CDR1 is LGHDT, CDR2 YNNKEL, per germline (reference sequence). The trim removed 4 bases at V and 7 bases at J, leaving 5 bases unmatched. The CDR3 covers 14 residues. The CDR3 sequence: CASSPLGTGNEQFF. The CDR3 DNA reads TGTGCCAGCAGCCCTCTTGGGACAGGGAATGAGCAGTTCTTC.

The gene calls are TRBV19 and TRBJ1-2, with 9 bases lining up with TRBD1. Germline assignment: CDR1 LNHDA and CDR2 SQIVND (reference sequence). The ends lost 6 bases at V and 2 bases at J; junction bases unmatched: 7. The CDR3 runs to 15 residues. This chain's CDR3 is CASRDRDRVNYGYTF. The CDR3 nucleotides are TGTGCCAGTAGGGACCGGGACAGGGTAAACTATGGCTACACCTTC.

This clone was detected only once. This chain uses TRBV7-8 with TRBJ2-7; D not certain. Germline-derived CDR1 and CDR2 are SGHVS and FQNEAQ. The CDR3 loop spans 13 amino acids. Trimming took 1 base from V and 0 from J, leaving 4 bases between them. The CDR3 here is CASSLGPSYEQYF. CDR3 sequence (DNA): TGTGCCAGCAGCTTAGGGCCCTCCTACGAGCAGTACTTC.

On this clone itself: A read error may produce the germline difference seen at one junction end. The rearrangement links TRBV7-7 to TRBJ1-1; 10 positions agree with TRBD1. CDR1 and CDR2 (germline): SSHAT, FNYEAQ (reference sequence). This CDR3 region has 13 residues. CDR3: CASSEGQGTEAFF. In DNA, the CDR3 is TGTGCTAGCAGCGAGGGACAGGGGACTGAAGCTTTCTTT.

This chain uses TRBV6-6 with TRBJ2-7; 9 bases line up with TRBD2. Germline CDR1 MNHNY, CDR2 SVGAGI (reference sequence). The CDR3 extends over 15 amino acids. The V gene end was trimmed by 6 bases and the J gene end by 6 bases; junction bases not matched to a gene: 12. The CDR3 loop reads CASSPLLAGVVEQYF. CDR3 in DNA: TGTGCCAGCAGCCCACTGTTAGCGGGAGTAGTCGAGCAGTACTTC.

V and J are TRBV27 and TRBJ2-3; D unresolved. The CDR3 runs to 13 residues. Germline loops: CDR1 MNHEY, CDR2 SMNVEV (reference sequence). V lost 5 bases, J lost 4 bases, and 10 bases lay in between. The CDR3 sequence is CASSPRRADTQYF. In DNA, the CDR3 is TGTGCCAGCAGTCCCCGTCGGGCAGATACGCAGTATTTT.

This clone was counted between two and nine times. The J gene is TRBJ2-2, the V gene TRBV5-1; 8 bases fit TRBD2. The CDR3 runs 16 residues. CDR1 is SGHRS and CDR2 is YFSETQ in the germline V gene. V dropped 0 bases and J dropped 2; count of bases not matched to a gene: 3. This CDR3 is CASSLAGLANTGELFF. In DNA, the CDR3 is TGCGCCAGCAGCTTGGCCGGACTAGCCAACACCGGGGAGCTGTTTTTT.

V and J are TRBV19 and TRBJ1-3, with D perhaps matching TRBD1 (5 bases). There are 16 residues in the CDR3. CDR1 is LNHDA, CDR2 SQIVND, per germline (reference sequence). The ends were cut back, 6 bases at V and 0 bases at J, with 15 bases in the middle. The CDR3 loop is CASRIGTANSGNTIYF. The CDR3 nucleotides are TGTGCCAGTAGGATCGGGACGGCTAACTCTGGAAACACCATATATTTT.

CDR3 sequence: CASSPRGQSYNEQFF. In nucleotides, the CDR3 is TGTGCCAGCTCACCGAGGGGTCAATCCTACAATGAGCAGTTCTTC. V and J are TRBV18 and TRBJ2-1; D could derive from TRBD1 or TRBD2 (5 bases each). Per germline, CDR1 KGHSH and CDR2 LQKENI. V was cut by 3 bases and J by 1 base, with 10 bases left in between. This CDR3 is built from 15 residues.

About this clone itself: Other DNA sequences from this sample encode an identical CDR3 as well. The rearrangement links TRBV5-6 to TRBJ2-6; the D is unclear. The ends were cut back, 0 bases at V and 4 bases at J, with 8 bases in the middle. CDR3 size: 15 residues. Germline CDR1 is SGHDT and CDR2 is YYEEEE. This chain's CDR3 is CASSLEGSGANVLTF. DNA of the CDR3: TGTGCCAGCAGCTTGGAGGGTTCCGGGGCCAACGTCCTGACTTTC.

J is TRBJ2-5 and V is TRBV28; 8 bases fit TRBD1. Trimming removed 1 base from V and 2 bases from J; junction bases left unmatched: 12. This CDR3 has 18 residues. Germline lookup yields CDR1 MDHEN and CDR2 SYDVKM. The CDR3 spells CASSLSQGAVGSQETQYF. The CDR3 coding sequence is TGTGCCAGCAGTTTATCTCAGGGGGCTGTTGGGTCTCAAGAGACCCAGTACTTC.

The J gene is TRBJ1-1, the V gene TRBV16; possible D gene TRBD1, 6 bases. Trimming removed 4 bases from V and 4 bases from J, with 13 bases in between. Germline values: CDR1 KGHSY, CDR2 FQNENV. The CDR3 runs 14 residues. CDR3 bases: TGTGCCAGCAGCCCCCAACTGACAGGCACTGAAGCTTTCTTT. It encodes CASSPQLTGTEAFF.

The chain uses TRBV5-4 and TRBJ1-2; perhaps TRBD1 as D (5 bases). The CDR3 runs to 14 residues. Trimming took off 3 bases at V and 7 bases at J, with 16 bases between the two ends. CDR1 is SGHNT and CDR2 is YYREEE in the germline V gene (reference sequence). The CDR3 sequence is CASSWDRGRGGYTF. CDR3 in DNA: TGTGCCAGCAGCTGGGACCGGGGAAGAGGTGGCTACACCTTC.